The sequence of this TCR beta chain was determined in a study of T cell responses to AZD1222 COVID-19 vaccine. Second doses were pooled across both intervals (about 4 or about 12 weeks). Assay used: immunoSEQ multiplex PCR; TCRdb lists only in-frame clones, some missing. The sample holds around 120,000 clones, approximately 92% seen once. The germline V gene has CDR1 SGHDN and CDR2 FVKESK. V was pared by 0 bases and J by 4 bases, with 18 bases of the junction left unmatched. The CDR3 covers 22 residues. The sequence was collected from an adult who received the AZD1222 COVID-19 vaccine. V and J are TRBV14 and TRBJ2-1, with 13 bases fitting TRBD2. Source: peripheral blood, taken 28 days after the second AZD1222 dose. The CDR3 DNA reads as TGTGCCAGCAGCCAAGAGGTGCCTCCGGGACTAGCGGGAATAGTATCTTACAATGAGCAGTTCTTC. Translation: CASSQEVPPGLAGIVSYNEQFF.